The 30 T cell receptor beta chains below all came from one sample that was sequenced in a study of neoadjuvant anti-PD-1 for oral cavity cancer. TCRdb keeps only in-frame clones here, not all; method: immunoSEQ multiplex PCR. The table includes 15,000 to 20,000 clones, approximately 60% detected once. The sample here was PBMCs, taken before nivolumab (anti-PD-1) treatment. The receptors shown here come from a person aged 40 to 85 with oral cavity squamous cell carcinoma.

This clone appeared once. The V call is TRBV7-2, the J call TRBJ2-1, with TRBD2 as a possible D gene (6 bases). V was clipped by 5 bases and J by 5 bases, with 22 bases between them. CDR3 length: 17 residues. Germline V gene data show CDR1 as SGHTA and CDR2 as FQGNSA. This CDR3 is CASSRTATRSGHNEQFF. For the CDR3, the DNA is TGTGCCAGCAGCCGGACGGCGACTAGGTCGGGTCACAATGAGCAGTTCTTC.

This chain uses TRBV20-1 with TRBJ2-3, with D uncertain. The CDR3 consists of 11 residues. From germline, CDR1 is DFQATT and CDR2 SNEGSKA (reference sequence). The germline V and J ends were trimmed by 6 bases and 6 bases, with 10 bases remaining between them. The CDR3 spells CSAPKVDTQYF. The CDR3 DNA reads TGCAGTGCCCCAAAGGTGGATACGCAGTATTTT.

This chain uses TRBV5-8 with TRBJ2-3, with D maybe TRBD1 (6 bases). Per germline, CDR1 SGHTS and CDR2 YDEGEE. The CDR3 is 14 residues long. The V end was cut by 1 base, the J end by 3 bases, with 9 bases between. CDR3 in amino acids: CASSLRTATDTQYF. In nucleotides, the CDR3 is TGTGCCAGCAGCTTGAGGACAGCTACAGATACGCAGTATTTT.

The gene calls are TRBV2 and TRBJ1-4, with TRBD1 as a possible D gene (5 bases). The CDR3 contains 15 residues. Trimming removed 9 bases from V and 0 bases from J, with 14 bases in between. Germline CDR1 is SNHLY and CDR2 is FYNNEI. The CDR3 sequence: CASSTGRTTNEKLFF. CDR3 coding DNA: TGTGCCAGTTCAACAGGCCGAACAACTAATGAAAAACTGTTTTTT.

The chain couples TRBV25-1 to TRBJ1-2, with no clear D. The CDR3 is 13 residues long. Deletions cut 1 base from V and 6 bases from J, with 9 bases between. The germline V gene encodes CDR1 MGHDK and CDR2 SYGVNS. CDR3 in amino acids: CASSESGSHGYTF. The CDR3 region has the DNA TGTGCCAGCAGTGAATCCGGGTCCCATGGCTACACCTTC.

The chain recombines TRBV6-1 with TRBJ2-5, with a possible D match to TRBD2 (6 bases). Trimming cost V 4 bases and J 5 bases, with 14 bases left between them. Germline V gives CDR1 MNHNS, CDR2 SASEGT. CDR3 length: 14 amino acids. In DNA, the CDR3 is TGTGCCAGCAGTGTCTCGGGAGCCGGGGAGACCCAGTACTTC. Translating it yields CASSVSGAGETQYF.

This clone was counted between two and nine times. The chain is built from TRBV6-1 and TRBJ2-7; no clear D. Deletions cut 8 bases from V and 0 bases from J, with 14 bases between. The CDR3 is 14 residues long. Germline assignment: CDR1 MNHNS and CDR2 SASEGT. As DNA, the CDR3 is TGTGCCAGCGGACGACCGGTGCCCTCCTACGAGCAGTACTTC. Translating it yields CASGRPVPSYEQYF.

The rearrangement joins TRBV7-8 to TRBJ2-7; 9 bases align to TRBD2. Germline V gives CDR1 SGHVS, CDR2 FQNEAQ. The CDR3 length is 16 residues. The V and J ends lost 1 base and 3 bases, in that order; junction bases with no gene match: 7. CDR3 sequence reads: CASSLVILAGNYEQYF. The DNA of the CDR3 is TGTGCCAGCAGCTTAGTGATCCTAGCGGGAAACTACGAGCAGTACTTC.

The rearrangement links TRBV19 to TRBJ1-1, with D possibly being TRBD1 (5 bases). The CDR3 loop spans 15 amino acids. Deletions cut 1 base from V and 4 bases from J, with 13 bases between. Germline V gene sequence: CDR1 LNHDA, CDR2 SQIVND (reference sequence). CDR3 DNA sequence: TGTGCCAGTAGTATAGTCGCAGGGAAGGGCACTGAAGCTTTCTTT. Its translation is CASSIVAGKGTEAFF.

The rearrangement joins TRBV11-1 to TRBJ1-2; TRBD1 agrees at 11 bases. The J segment lost 3 bases and the V segment lost 5 bases, leaving 11 bases of the junction unmatched. The germline CDR1 and CDR2 sequences are SGHAT and FQDESV (reference sequence). The CDR3 spans 17 residues. The CDR3 DNA reads as TGTGCCAGCAGCCCGTGGACAGGGGGCTTTCTGGACTATGGCTACACCTTC. Residues: CASSPWTGGFLDYGYTF.

The rearrangement joins TRBV29-1 to TRBJ1-1, with TRBD1 matching over 7 bases. Germline V gene data show CDR1 as SQVTM and CDR2 as ANQGSEA. Germline trimming cut 6 bases from V and 1 base from J; bases unmatched to any gene: 5. The CDR3 loop spans 13 amino acids. The CDR3 coding sequence is TGCAGCGTCAGACAGGGCCCGAACACTGAAGCTTTCTTT. Translating gives CSVRQGPNTEAFF.

This sequence joins TRBV6-1 and TRBJ2-3; 7 bases agree with TRBD2. Germline lookup yields CDR1 MNHNS and CDR2 SASEGT. This CDR3 is built from 16 residues. J gave up 2 bases and V 2 bases, and 7 bases lay outside the gene matches. CDR3 bases: TGTGCCAGCAGTGAACGGGACGGGAGGACCACAGATACGCAGTATTTT. As protein: CASSERDGRTTDTQYF.

This chain uses TRBV27 with TRBJ1-1; 8 bases agree with TRBD1. Per the germline V gene, CDR1 is MNHEY and CDR2 is SMNVEV (reference sequence). Unmatched junction bases numbered 4, after V lost 6 bases and J lost 4 bases. This CDR3 contains 13 residues. The CDR3 here is CASRGQAGTEAFF. The CDR3 bases are TGTGCCAGCAGGGGACAGGCGGGCACTGAAGCTTTCTTT.

The CDR3 bases are TGTGCCAGCAGCTTAGATCGGGATCAGCCCCAGCATTTT. Translation: CASSLDRDQPQHF. The rearrangement joins TRBV11-2 to TRBJ1-5; D ambiguous. The germline gives CDR1 SGHAT, CDR2 FQNNGV. With 0 bases removed from V and 5 bases from J, the gap between germline ends came to 5 bases. The CDR3 sequence is 13 residues long.

This clone appeared once. V is TRBV6-5 and J is TRBJ2-2; TRBD2 is a possible D gene (5 bases). The CDR3 has 15 amino acids. Germline V CDR1 and CDR2: MNHEY, SVGAGI. V was pared by 2 bases and J by 5 bases, with 12 bases between. The CDR3 bases are TGTGCCAGCAGTTACGCGGCAGGAGGAACCGGGGAGCTGTTTTTT. Encoded protein: CASSYAAGGTGELFF.

This clone was seen a few times. The chain links TRBV28 to TRBJ1-2; no reliable D call. Trimming removed 3 bases at V and 4 bases at J, with 18 bases between. The CDR3 consists of 16 residues. In germline, CDR1 is MDHEN, CDR2 SYDVKM. Here the CDR3 DNA reads TGTGCCAGCAGTTTTCTCTTTTCCCGGGGTTTCTATGGCTACACCTTC. Residues: CASSFLFSRGFYGYTF.

This clone showed up just a few times. The CDR3 loop is CASPAPGNQPQHF. CDR3 DNA sequence: TGTGCCAGCCCAGCCCCAGGCAATCAGCCCCAGCATTTT. The chain links TRBV5-3 to TRBJ1-5; D remains unclear. TRBV5-3 is treated as an ORF (open reading frame) with a function not yet certain. The CDR3 loop spans 13 amino acids. With 8 bases removed from V and 2 bases from J, the gap between germline ends came to 11 bases.

The genes are TRBV9 and TRBJ2-1; D possibly corresponds to TRBD1 (6 bases). Between the trimmed V and J ends, which lost 0 bases and 9 bases, there was a span of 19 bases. There are 16 residues in the CDR3. CDR1 and CDR2 (germline): SGDLS, YYNGEE. CDR3 sequence (DNA): TGTGCCAGCAGCGTAGAGGCAGGGGCCTTCTCGGGTGAGCAGTTCTTC. It codes for CASSVEAGAFSGEQFF.

The rearrangement joins TRBV5-1 to TRBJ2-1, with TRBD1 as a possible D gene (6 bases). Trimming took 0 bases from V and 6 from J, leaving 13 bases between them. Germline CDR1 and CDR2: SGHRS and YFSETQ. This CDR3 is built from 15 residues. CDR3 bases: TGCGCCAGCAGCTTGGAACAGGGCGGAATCAATGAGCAGTTCTTC. It translates to CASSLEQGGINEQFF.

This clone has a handful of counts. This sequence joins TRBV10-3 and TRBJ1-1, with D tentatively TRBD1 (6 bases). V dropped 7 bases and J dropped 1 base, with 13 bases sitting between them. This CDR3 spans 14 amino acids. Germline V gene data show CDR1 as ENHRY and CDR2 as SYGVKD. The CDR3 loop reads CAITEGQANTEAFF. The CDR3 nucleotides are TGTGCCATCACCGAGGGACAAGCGAACACTGAAGCTTTCTTT.

The chain links TRBV5-4 to TRBJ2-5, with no clear D. This CDR3 comprises 12 residues. Trimming stripped 5 bases from V and 5 bases from J, with 10 bases between. Germline V lookup: CDR1 SGHNT, CDR2 YYREEE (reference sequence). The CDR3 loop is CASSQAPETQYF. DNA of the CDR3: TGTGCCAGCAGTCAAGCACCGGAGACCCAGTACTTC.

CDR3 loop: CSVLGLGSYEQYF. CDR3 bases: TGCAGCGTGTTGGGGTTAGGGTCCTACGAGCAGTACTTC. The gene calls are TRBV29-1 and TRBJ2-7; D call uncertain. Germline CDR1 SQVTM, CDR2 ANQGSEA. The CDR3 length is 13 residues. V dropped 6 bases and J dropped 1 base, with 13 bases sitting between them.

This chain connects TRBV10-3 to TRBJ1-5; D uncertain. CDR1 is ENHRY, CDR2 SYGVKD, per germline. This CDR3 region has 13 residues. Between the trimmed V and J ends, which lost 8 bases and 2 bases, there was a span of 10 bases. CDR3: CAIAEQGNQPQHF. DNA for the CDR3: TGTGCCATCGCCGAGCAGGGCAATCAGCCCCAGCATTTT.

This clone was recorded once. This chain joins TRBV27 and TRBJ2-7; D might be TRBD2 (5 bases). The CDR3 has 13 amino acids. Germline CDR1 reads MNHEY; CDR2 reads SMNVEV (reference sequence). V shed 6 bases and J shed 3 bases, with 12 bases lying between them. The CDR3 loop is CASSPTKLYEQYF. CDR3 DNA sequence: TGTGCCAGCAGCCCGACTAAACTCTACGAGCAGTACTTC.

The gene calls are TRBV2 and TRBJ2-1; 11 positions agree with TRBD2. Germline CDR1 and CDR2: SNHLY and FYNNEI. This CDR3 region has 15 residues. The V segment lost 6 bases and the J segment 3 bases; nucleotides outside the gene matches: 4. CDR3 DNA: TGTGCCAGCAGATTACTAGCGGGGGACTACAATGAGCAGTTCTTC. It specifies CASRLLAGDYNEQFF.

The gene calls are TRBV7-3 and TRBJ2-5; TRBD2 is a possible D gene (5 bases). Germline V gene data show CDR1 as SGHTA and CDR2 as FQGTGA. The CDR3 sequence is 13 residues long. The V end lost 5 bases, the J end lost 5 bases, and 12 bases lay between the germline ends. The CDR3 here is CASSATSKETQYF. The CDR3 DNA is TGTGCCAGCAGCGCCACTAGTAAGGAGACCCAGTACTTC.

This clone was observed a handful of times. The rearrangement joins TRBV6-4 to TRBJ2-2, with TRBD2 identical over 8 bases. In germline, CDR1 is MRHNA, CDR2 SNTAGT. This CDR3 region has 13 residues. V lost 7 bases and J lost 5; bases outside the gene matches: 3. The CDR3 loop is CASNTGGTGELFF. The DNA for the CDR3 is TGTGCCAGCAACACGGGAGGGACCGGGGAGCTGTTTTTT.

The chain carries TRBV4-1 and TRBJ2-1; D gene unclear. With 1 base removed from V and 6 bases from J, the gap between germline ends came to 10 bases. The germline gives CDR1 MGHRA, CDR2 YSYEKL. The CDR3 totals 14 residues. Here the CDR3 DNA reads TGCGCCAGCAGCCAAGGGCTAGAATTCAATGAGCAGTTCTTC. Translating it yields CASSQGLEFNEQFF.

Here the CDR3 reads CASSFYRGSDYYEQYF. In nucleotides, the CDR3 is TGTGCCAGCAGCTTCTACAGGGGTAGCGACTACTACGAGCAGTACTTC. The rearrangement uses TRBV5-4 and TRBJ2-7; TRBD1 aligns across 7 bases. V trimming: 2 bases; J trimming: 3 bases; junction bases outside the gene matches: 11. The germline V gene encodes CDR1 SGHNT and CDR2 YYREEE (reference sequence). CDR3 size: 16 residues.

The rearrangement joins TRBV28 to TRBJ2-4; 9 bases align to TRBD2. The V and J ends lost 3 bases and 15 bases, in that order; junction bases with no gene match: 9. The V gene's germline CDR1 is MDHEN and CDR2 SYDVKM. This CDR3 is built from 13 residues. The CDR3 DNA sequence: TGTGCCAGCAGTTTCAGGGGGGCGGGACTAGCGTACTTC. Protein sequence: CASSFRGAGLAYF.